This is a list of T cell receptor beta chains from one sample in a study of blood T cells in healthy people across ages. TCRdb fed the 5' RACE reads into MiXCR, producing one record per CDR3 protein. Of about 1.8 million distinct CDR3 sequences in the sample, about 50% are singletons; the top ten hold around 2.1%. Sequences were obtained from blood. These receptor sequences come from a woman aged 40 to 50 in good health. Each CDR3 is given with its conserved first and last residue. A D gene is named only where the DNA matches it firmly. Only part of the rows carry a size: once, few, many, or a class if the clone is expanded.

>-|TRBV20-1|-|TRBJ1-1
TGCAGTGCTATCGGGTACACTGAAGCTTTCTTT
CSAIGYTEAFF
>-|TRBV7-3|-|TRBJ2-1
TGTGCCAGCAGCTCATATCTGCGAGGGGGGGAGCAGTTCTTC
CASSSYLRGGEQFF
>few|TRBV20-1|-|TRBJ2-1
TGCAGTGCCCCCGAGGATCCCTACAATGAGCAGTTCTTC
CSAPEDPYNEQFF
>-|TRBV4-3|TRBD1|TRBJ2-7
TGCGCCAGCAGCCAAGATTGGACAGGGAGTAACGAGCAGTACTTC
CASSQDWTGSNEQYF
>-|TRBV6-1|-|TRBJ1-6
TGTGCCAGCAGCGCTGCGGGTCGGAGCTCCTATAATTCACCCCTCCACTTT
CASSAAGRSSYNSPLHF
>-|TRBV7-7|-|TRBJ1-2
TGTGCTAGCACCCATCACCATGTGGGGACTACGTCTGGCTACACCTTC
CASTHHHVGTTSGYTF
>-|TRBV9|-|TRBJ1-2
TGTGCCAGCAGCGTTATGCCGACAGAGCTTAACTATGGCTACACCTTC
CASSVMPTELNYGYTF
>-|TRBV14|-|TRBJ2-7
TGTGCCAGCAGCCAACTCCAGGGCTACTACGAGCAGTACTTC
CASSQLQGYYEQYF
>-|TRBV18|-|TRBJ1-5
TGTGCCGGCTCACCACAAGGGACTGGCGTGCAGCCCCAGCATTTT
CAGSPQGTGVQPQHF
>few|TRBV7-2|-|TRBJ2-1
TGTGCCAGCAGCCTTACCGGGACGGACTACAATGAGCAGTTCTTC
CASSLTGTDYNEQFF
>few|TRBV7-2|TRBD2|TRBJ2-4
TGTGCCAGCAGCTTAGTTCGCGGGGGGGGAAACATTCAGTACTTC
CASSLVRGGGNIQYF
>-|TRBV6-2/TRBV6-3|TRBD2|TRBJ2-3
TGTGCCAGCAGTTACAGTTTAACTAGCGGGGACTCAGATACGCAGTATTTT
CASSYSLTSGDSDTQYF
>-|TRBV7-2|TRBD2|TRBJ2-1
TGTGCCAGCAGCTTAGCCAGGCTAGCGGGGGGCGATTACAATGAGCAGTTCTTC
CASSLARLAGGDYNEQFF
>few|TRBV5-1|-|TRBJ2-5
TGCGCCAGCAGCTTGGATATGGGGGCGAGGGAGCAGTACTTC
CASSLDMGAREQYF
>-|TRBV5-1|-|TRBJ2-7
TGCGCCAGCAGCTTGAAAGCGGCGCCTGGTGATGCCTACGAGCAGTACTTC
CASSLKAAPGDAYEQYF
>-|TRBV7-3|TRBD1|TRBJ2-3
TGTGCCAGCAGCTTAAAAGGGACAGTAGATACGCAGTATTTT
CASSLKGTVDTQYF
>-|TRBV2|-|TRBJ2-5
TGTGCCAGCAGTGAATCCGGACCAGGAGGAGAGACCCAGTACTTC
CASSESGPGGETQYF
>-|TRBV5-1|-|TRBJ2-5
TGCGCCAGCAGCAGAACAGGGAATCAAGAGACCCAGTACTTC
CASSRTGNQETQYF
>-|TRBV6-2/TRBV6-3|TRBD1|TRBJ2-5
TGTGCCAGCACCTACGAGGCGGGACAGGGGCCGGAGACCCAGTACTTC
CASTYEAGQGPETQYF
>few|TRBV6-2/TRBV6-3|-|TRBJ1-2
TGTGCCAGCCACCCCCTCGCGCTACAGGATCAAGGGTATGGCTACACCTTC
CASHPLALQDQGYGYTF
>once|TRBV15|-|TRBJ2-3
TGTGCCACCAGCAGAGATACGGGCGTAATCACAGATACGCAGTATTTT
CATSRDTGVITDTQYF
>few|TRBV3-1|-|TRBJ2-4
TGTGCCAGCAGCCAAGAGGTGCAGGGTTTAAACATTCAGTACTTC
CASSQEVQGLNIQYF
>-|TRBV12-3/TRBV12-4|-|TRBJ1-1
TGTGCCAGCAGTACCGTCGGACGGACTGAAGCTTTCTTT
CASSTVGRTEAFF
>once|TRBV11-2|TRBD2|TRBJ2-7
TGTACCAGCAGCTTATTGACGTCGACTAGCCGCTCCTACGAGCAGTACTTC
CTSSLLTSTSRSYEQYF
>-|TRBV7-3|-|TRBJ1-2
TGTGCCAGCAGCTTACGAGGGGGATTGGATGGCTACACCTTC
CASSLRGGLDGYTF
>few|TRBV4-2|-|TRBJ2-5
TGTGCCAGCAGCCAAGATCCAGGGCCTAAGACCCAGTACTTC
CASSQDPGPKTQYF
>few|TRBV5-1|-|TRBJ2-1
TGCGCCAGCAGCTTGGCCCCCAGTCGGGAGAATGAGCAGTTCTTC
CASSLAPSRENEQFF
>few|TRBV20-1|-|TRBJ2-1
TGCAGTGCTAGTACCTTTACACACAATGAGCAGTTCTTC
CSASTFTHNEQFF
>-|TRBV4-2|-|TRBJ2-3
TGCGCCAGCAGCCAAGATGTTGCTAGCGGCACAGATACGCAGTATTTT
CASSQDVASGTDTQYF
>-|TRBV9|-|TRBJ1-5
TGTGCCAGCAGCGCGAGGGGGGGTAGCAATCAGCCCCAGCATTTT
CASSARGGSNQPQHF